These 9 T cell receptor beta chains share one sample of origin, sequenced in a study of T-cell memory formation after mild COVID-19. TCRdb used MiXCR to reprocess the 5' RACE reads, holding one entry per CDR3 protein. Seen here are over 150,000 distinct CDR3 sequences, 20% to 25% observed once, and the top ten hold roughly 23%. Sequenced material: PBMCs or a T cell subset sorted from them (not recorded which). These receptors came from an adult woman who had mild COVID-19 (a few samples of this study predate the infection). Cell type and time point are not known.

This clonotype was seen a few times. V is TRBV27 and J is TRBJ2-1; TRBD1 agrees at 8 bases. The V gene's germline CDR1 is MNHEY and CDR2 SMNVEV (reference sequence). CDR3 length equals 15 residues. Trimming removed 4 bases from V and 5 bases from J; junction bases left unmatched: 7. The CDR3 loop is CASSWLPTGDNEQFF. CDR3 sequence (DNA): TGTGCCAGCAGTTGGCTTCCGACAGGGGACAATGAGCAGTTCTTC.

This clonotype was picked up a small number of times. This chain connects TRBV5-1 to TRBJ1-2, with D possibly matching TRBD1 (5 bases). Germline V gene data show CDR1 as SGHRS and CDR2 as YFSETQ. Deletions cut 4 bases from V and 8 bases from J, with 24 bases between. CDR3 size: 16 residues. CDR3 DNA: TGCGCCAGCAGCCCAAATCTCCGGACCGGGACGGACGGCTACACCTTC. Residues: CASSPNLRTGTDGYTF. The complete variable domain, with remaining parts taken from reference TRBV5-1 and TRBJ1-2, reads KAGVTQTPRYLIKTRGQQVTLSCSPISGHRSVSWYQQTPGQGLQFLFEYFSETQRNKGNFPGRFSGRQFSNSRSEMNVSTLELGDSALYLCASSPNLRTGTDGYTFGSGTRLTVV.

This clonotype was detected only a few times. The CDR3, as DNA: TGTGCCAGCAGCTTAGGTTCCCCCGCCTGGCGGGGAGAGACCCAGTACTTC. Translated: CASSLGSPAWRGETQYF. The V and J genes are TRBV11-2 and TRBJ2-5; D perhaps matches TRBD2 (6 bases). Trimming shortened V by 1 base and J by 4 bases, and 19 bases separated the two germline ends. This CDR3 spans 17 amino acids. Germline V gene lookup returns CDR1 SGHAT and CDR2 FQNNGV.

This chain uses TRBV5-1 with TRBJ2-2; no firm D call. Looked up from germline, CDR1 is SGHRS and CDR2 is YFSETQ. The length of the CDR3 is 13 residues. The V gene lost 4 bases and the J gene lost 1 base, with 5 bases spanning the gap. The DNA of the CDR3 is TGCGCCAGCAGCCCCCAGAACACCGGGGAGCTGTTTTTT. Protein: CASSPQNTGELFF.

The chain employs TRBV15 and TRBJ2-1; D ambiguous. The V gene lost 3 bases and the J gene lost 6 bases, with 12 bases spanning the gap. Germline values: CDR1 LNHNV, CDR2 YYDKDF (reference sequence). The length of the CDR3 is 14 residues. CDR3 loop: CATSSVRPGNEQFF. As DNA, the CDR3 is TGTGCCACCAGCAGTGTGCGCCCAGGCAATGAGCAGTTCTTC.

The rearrangement uses TRBV4-1 and TRBJ2-7; no firm D call. Between the trimmed V and J ends, which lost 0 bases and 3 bases, there was a span of 6 bases. Germline assignment: CDR1 MGHRA and CDR2 YSYEKL. This CDR3 has 13 residues. This CDR3 is CASSQEKHYEQYF. The CDR3 bases are TGCGCCAGCAGCCAAGAAAAGCACTACGAGCAGTACTTC.

The rearrangement uses TRBV6-1 and TRBJ1-2, with 8 bases identical to TRBD1. Germline CDR1 is MNHNS and CDR2 is SASEGT. J gave up 6 bases and V 5 bases, and 8 bases lay outside the gene matches. The CDR3 contains 14 residues. CDR3 sequence: CASSNDRGWDGYTF. CDR3 nucleotides: TGTGCCAGCAGTAACGACAGGGGATGGGATGGCTACACCTTC.

In this sample, this clonotype turned up a few times. The rearrangement uses TRBV5-1 and TRBJ1-2, with D hard to call. Per germline, CDR1 SGHRS and CDR2 YFSETQ. The V and J ends lost 4 bases and 7 bases respectively, with 26 bases between them. This CDR3 is 17 amino acids long. The CDR3 region has the DNA TGCGCCAGCAGCCTCGAGACTCCCTTAGTGGCAAAAAGTGGCTACACCTTC. Translation: CASSLETPLVAKSGYTF. Full variable domain (missing parts from reference TRBV5-1 and TRBJ1-2): KAGVTQTPRYLIKTRGQQVTLSCSPISGHRSVSWYQQTPGQGLQFLFEYFSETQRNKGNFPGRFSGRQFSNSRSEMNVSTLELGDSALYLCASSLETPLVAKSGYTFGSGTRLTVV.

The V and J genes are TRBV11-2 and TRBJ2-1; TRBD2 might be the D (5 bases). CDR1 SGHAT and CDR2 FQNNGV come from the germline V gene. The ends were cut back, 4 bases at V and 0 bases at J, with 13 bases in the middle. CDR3 length: 16 residues. The CDR3 DNA follows: TGTGCCAGCAGCTCCGGGGAAATGAGCTCCTACAATGAGCAGTTCTTC. Protein product: CASSSGEMSSYNEQFF.